The clone carrying this T cell receptor (beta chain) was found many times. This CDR3 is built from 14 residues. Trimming took off 2 bases at V and 4 bases at J, with 11 bases between the two ends. This entry comes from a study of T-cell reconstitution after alpha-beta-depleted transplantation in children. Preparation of the TCRbeta library used unique molecular identifiers. TCRdb re-called the PCR reads through MiXCR, storing one row per CDR3 protein. Of 550,000 to 600,000 distinct CDR3 sequences in the sample, 20% to 25% were seen once. This specimen consisted of PBMCs, mostly from graft donor cells, obtained 360 days after TCRalphabeta/CD19-depleted stem cell transplant. The receptor comes from a boy younger than two who had a stem cell transplant for acute myeloid leukemia, so the T cells may come from the graft donor. The chain has TRBV12-3 or TRBV12-4 and TRBJ1-2, with D perhaps TRBD1 (5 bases). CDR3 residues: CASSLTQGSYGYTF. The CDR3 nucleotides read TGTGCCAGCAGTTTAACCCAGGGCAGCTATGGCTACACCTTC.